This TCR beta chain originates from a study of PD-1 and CTLA-4 blockade in melanoma. A note on this clone: This sample also contains other DNA sequences that code for the same CDR3.

Here immunoSEQ multiplex PCR was the method, and the copy in TCRdb shows in-frame clones only, minus some. The sample lists around 21,000 clones; more than 70% were seen once. Germline V lookup: CDR1 MNHEY, CDR2 SVGAGI. Trimming removed 2 bases at V and 7 bases at J, with 8 bases between. The CDR3 is made up of 12 amino acids. This TCR was sampled from a human donor with melanoma. Sequencing was performed on CD8+ T cells from peripheral blood, taken before anti-PD-1 treatment. The chain joins TRBV6-5 to TRBJ1-2; D might be TRBD1 (5 bases). The CDR3: CASSYVGGGYTF. Here the CDR3 DNA reads TGTGCCAGCAGTTACGTGGGGGGTGGCTACACCTTC.